The rows below give T cell receptor beta chains drawn from one sample of a study of cytomegalovirus exposure and HLA in healthy donors. The method was immunoSEQ multiplex PCR; TCRdb's version includes in-frame clones alone and lacks a portion of them. The listing records about 120,000 clones. The sample consisted of PBMCs. The receptors stem from a man aged 18-30 years in good health and CMV-seronegative. CDR3s include the opening cysteine and the closing phenylalanine or tryptophan. Each record gives: D gene, V gene, J gene, CDR3 DNA, CDR3 protein. A D gene is named only where the DNA matches it firmly.

NA	TRBV5-4	TRBJ1-1	TGTGCCAGCAGCTTGCCCAGGGCTGAAGCTTTCTTT	CASSLPRAEAFF
NA	TRBV6-7	TRBJ1-1	TGTGCCAGCAGTCGTCCGGCGGTGGGTCAAACTGAAGCTTTCTTT	CASSRPAVGQTEAFF
NA	TRBV18	TRBJ2-7	TGTGCCAGCTCACTGGCGCCGGACAGTTCCTACGAGCAGTACTTC	CASSLAPDSSYEQYF
NA	TRBV19	TRBJ1-1	TGTGCCAGCAGAACGCCGGGTTTGAACACTGAAGCTTTCTTT	CASRTPGLNTEAFF
TRBD1	TRBV5-1	TRBJ2-3	TGCGCCAGCAGCTCCGGGACAGGGTCGGGAGGTACGCAGTATTTT	CASSSGTGSGGTQYF
NA	TRBV7-8	TRBJ1-5	TGTGCCAGCAGCTCCACCACGGCGGGGACCGCTAACAATCAGCCCCAGCATTTT	CASSSTTAGTANNQPQHF
TRBD1	TRBV10-3	TRBJ2-7	TGTGCCATCAGTACTACGCGGGACAGGTTCAGCGAGCAGTACTTC	CAISTTRDRFSEQYF
NA	TRBV19	TRBJ1-6	TGTGCCAGTAGTATGGCTCTTGACACCTCCTATAATTCACCCCTCCACTTT	CASSMALDTSYNSPLHF
TRBD2	TRBV4-1	TRBJ2-2	TGCGCCAGCAGCCATGCCGGGACTAGCGGTTCCGGGGAGCTGTTTTTT	CASSHAGTSGSGELFF
NA	TRBV4-1	TRBJ1-5	TGCGCCAGCAGCCAAGTGGAGAGACTGGGCAATCAGCCCCAGCATTTT	CASSQVERLGNQPQHF
NA	TRBV9	TRBJ2-4	TGTGCCAGCAGCGTAGCTGACACGAATGGGAACATTCAGTACTTC	CASSVADTNGNIQYF
TRBD2	TRBV6-5	TRBJ2-2	TGTGCCAGCAGTTACACGGGGAGGGTGCTGTTTTTT	CASSYTGRVLFF
TRBD2	TRBV5-1	TRBJ2-2	TGCGCCAGCAGCTTAGTAGCGGGGACCGGGGAGCTGTTTTTT	CASSLVAGTGELFF
NA	TRBV19	TRBJ1-5	TGTGCCAGTAGTATCCGTGACAACAATCAGCCCCAGCATTTT	CASSIRDNNQPQHF
TRBD2	TRBV4-1	TRBJ2-3	TGCGCCAGCAGCCTGGAGACTAGCGGCCTAGCGGATACGCAGTATTTT	CASSLETSGLADTQYF
NA	TRBV28	TRBJ1-2	TGTGCCAGCAGTTTATGGCTAGGCGGCTATGGCTACACCTTC	CASSLWLGGYGYTF
NA	TRBV19	TRBJ2-7	TGTGCCAGTAGCAGGGGGGCCTACGAGCAGTACTTC	CASSRGAYEQYF
NA	TRBV30	TRBJ2-1	TGTGCCTGGATCCCCAAGTCCAGAAACAATGAGCAGTTCTTC	CAWIPKSRNNEQFF
NA	TRBV28	TRBJ1-2	TGTGCCAGCAGTTTATCAGGGAACGCCTATGGCTACACCTTC	CASSLSGNAYGYTF
TRBD2	TRBV7-6	TRBJ2-7	TGTGCCAGCAGCCCCCTGGGACTAGCGGGAAGCGAGCAGTACTTC	CASSPLGLAGSEQYF
NA	TRBV19	TRBJ1-1	TGTGCCAGTAGGGACAGAACCCAGAACACTGAAGCTTTCTTT	CASRDRTQNTEAFF
NA	TRBV9	TRBJ2-3	TGTGCCAGCAGCCCCCTAGGCCGGGAGTTACAGTATTTT	CASSPLGRELQYF
NA	TRBV2	TRBJ2-1	TGTGCCAGCAGTGAATGGAGGAGCTCCTACAATGAGCAGTTCTTC	CASSEWRSSYNEQFF
TRBD2	TRBV19	TRBJ2-2	TGTGCCAGCCGGGACAGGGGACTAGCGGGGGGGAATACGAACACCGGGGAGCTGTTTTTT	CASRDRGLAGGNTNTGELFF
NA	TRBV19	TRBJ2-1	TGTGCCAGTAAGCACGGGTACAATGAGCAGTTCTTC	CASKHGYNEQFF
TRBD2	TRBV7-9	TRBJ2-1	TGTGCCAGCAGCCTCCTAGCGGGAGGGTACAATGAGCAGTTCTTC	CASSLLAGGYNEQFF
NA	TRBV6-6	TRBJ1-1	TGTGCCAGCACTCTTACCCAGGTTAACACTGAAGCTTTCTTT	CASTLTQVNTEAFF
TRBD2	TRBV11-2	TRBJ2-7	TGTGCCAGCAGCTTAGTAGCGGGGCCCTACGAGCAGTACTTC	CASSLVAGPYEQYF
TRBD2	TRBV5-1	TRBJ2-5	TGCGCCTCCGCCGGGGGGGGGAACCTTTGGGAGACCCAGTACTTC	CASAGGGNLWETQYF
TRBD1	TRBV14	TRBJ2-7	TGTGCCAGCAGCCAAGGTGGGGGACAGGGGGCCTACGAGCAGTACTTC	CASSQGGGQGAYEQYF
TRBD2	TRBV5-1	TRBJ2-5	TGCGCCAGCAGCTCGAGCGGCGGGGGGGCCCGGGAGACCCAGTACTTC	CASSSSGGGARETQYF
TRBD2	TRBV28	TRBJ2-3	TGTGCCAGCAGTCCCTTGGGACTAGATGATAGAGATACGCAGTATTTT	CASSPLGLDDRDTQYF
TRBD1	TRBV28	TRBJ1-4	TGTGCCAGCAGTTTATGGTCCGCAGGGGGTAATGAAAAACTGTTTTTT	CASSLWSAGGNEKLFF
TRBD1	TRBV19	TRBJ2-5	TGTGCCAGTAGTTCTCCGGGACAGGGGGCTGGAGAGACCCAGTACTTC	CASSSPGQGAGETQYF
TRBD2	TRBV6-5	TRBJ2-3	TGTGCCAGCAGTTACAGGCCTAGCGGGGGGAGGGATACGCAGTATTTT	CASSYRPSGGRDTQYF
NA	TRBV18	TRBJ1-4	TGTGCCAGCTCAAAACCTGGCGCCGGGGGGACAGAAAAACTGTTTTTT	CASSKPGAGGTEKLFF
NA	TRBV11-3	TRBJ2-1	TGTGCCAGCAGCTTAGGACTATCCCCCAATGAGCAGTTCTTC	CASSLGLSPNEQFF
TRBD1	TRBV5-5	TRBJ2-7	TGTGCCAGCAGCACGGACAGGGGGCGATCCTACGAGCAGTACTTC	CASSTDRGRSYEQYF
NA	TRBV6-5	TRBJ1-1	TGTGCCAGCAGTTACTCGAAGAGAGTTGAAGCTTTCTTT	CASSYSKRVEAFF
NA	TRBV9	TRBJ2-1	TGTGCCAGCAGCGGCGGGATTTACAATGAGCAGTTCTTC	CASSGGIYNEQFF